This is a list of T cell receptor beta chains from one sample in a study of blood T cell repertoires in COVID-19. The repertoire was sequenced with immunoSEQ multiplex PCR; TCRdb's copy has only in-frame clones and lacks some. The sample holds 200,000 to 250,000 clones, approximately 83% seen once. Material for sequencing was peripheral blood. Receptors were obtained from a woman aged 25-40 years with COVID-19, enrolled during active disease. Each CDR3 is given with its conserved first and last residue. D genes are given only for firm matches. Rows may omit the clone size; those that give it use once, few, many or a size class.

NA	TRBJ2-5	TRBD1	TRBV29-1	TGCAGCGTGCGGACAGGGTGGCGGGAGACCCAGTACTTC	CSVRTGWRETQYF
NA	TRBJ1-6	TRBD1	TRBV24-1	TGTGCCACCAGTACAGGGGAGTACAATTCACCCCTCCACTTT	CATSTGEYNSPLHF
NA	TRBJ1-6	TRBD1	TRBV19	TGTGCCAGTACTAGGACAGGCGGAAGGGAGGCCCTCCACTTT	CASTRTGGREALHF
NA	TRBJ2-5	TRBD2	TRBV5-4	TGTGCCAGCAGCGACCAGACTAGCGGAGCGTACCAAGAGACCCAGTACTTC	CASSDQTSGAYQETQYF
NA	TRBJ2-2	NA	TRBV6-2/TRBV6-3	TGTGCCAGCAGTGCGCACCATGGGGGGGGCCGCACCGGGGAGCTGTTTTTT	CASSAHHGGGRTGELFF
NA	TRBJ2-7	NA	TRBV16	TGTGCCAGCAGCCCTCGATGGGGAGACTCCTACGAGCAGTACTTC	CASSPRWGDSYEQYF
NA	TRBJ2-7	TRBD2	TRBV14	TGTGCCAGCAGCCGAGAACTCTGGACTAGCGGGACGCCACATTCCTACGAGCAGTACTTC	CASSRELWTSGTPHSYEQYF
NA	TRBJ1-1	NA	TRBV30	TGTGCCTGGGGGGCGCCACCGGGCACTGAAGCTTTCTTT	CAWGAPPGTEAFF
NA	TRBJ2-3	TRBD2	TRBV4-3	TGCGCCAGCAGCCAAGATTCGGGGCTAGCGGGGGCCTCCTCACACACAGATACGCAGTATTTT	CASSQDSGLAGASSHTDTQYF
NA	TRBJ1-1	TRBD1	TRBV2	TGTGCCAGCAGGGCGACAGGGGCCATACACACTGAAGCTTTCTTT	CASRATGAIHTEAFF
NA	TRBJ2-7	NA	TRBV4-3	TGCGCCAGCAGCCTCCAGTGGCAGGGAAAAACGGCCTACGAGCAGTACTTC	CASSLQWQGKTAYEQYF
NA	TRBJ2-2	TRBD2	TRBV7-9	TGTGCCAGCAGCTTAATGGGACTAGCGGAATCCGCGAACACCGGGGAGCTGTTTTTT	CASSLMGLAESANTGELFF
NA	TRBJ2-7	NA	TRBV4-1	TGCGCCAGCAGCCAACCCGGCAGGGGCGAGCAGTACTTC	CASSQPGRGEQYF
NA	TRBJ2-7	TRBD2	TRBV27	TGTGCCAGCAGTCCGTTAGCGGGAGGGCTCTACGAGCAGTACTTC	CASSPLAGGLYEQYF
few	TRBJ2-7	TRBD2	TRBV6-2/TRBV6-3	TGTGCCAGCAGTTATAAGGCTAGCGGGATATCCGAGCAGTACTTC	CASSYKASGISEQYF